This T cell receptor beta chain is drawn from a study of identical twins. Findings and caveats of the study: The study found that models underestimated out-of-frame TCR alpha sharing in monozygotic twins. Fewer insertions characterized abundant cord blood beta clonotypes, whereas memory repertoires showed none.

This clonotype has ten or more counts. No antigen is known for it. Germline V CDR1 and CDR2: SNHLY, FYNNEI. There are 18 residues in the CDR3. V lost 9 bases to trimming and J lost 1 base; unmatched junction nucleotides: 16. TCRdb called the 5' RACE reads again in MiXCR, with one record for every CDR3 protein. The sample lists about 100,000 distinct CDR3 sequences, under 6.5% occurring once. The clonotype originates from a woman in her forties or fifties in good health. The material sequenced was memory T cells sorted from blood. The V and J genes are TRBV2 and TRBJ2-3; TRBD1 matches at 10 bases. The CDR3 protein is CASKPPGQGMWGTDTQYF. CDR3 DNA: TGTGCCAGTAAACCCCCGGGACAGGGGATGTGGGGCACAGATACGCAGTATTTT. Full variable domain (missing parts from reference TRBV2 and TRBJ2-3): EPEVTQTPSHQVTQMGQEVILRCVPISNHLYFYWYRQILGQKVEFLVSFYNNEISEKSEIFDDQFSVERPDGSNFTLKIRSTKLEDSAMYFCASKPPGQGMWGTDTQYFGPGTRLTVL.